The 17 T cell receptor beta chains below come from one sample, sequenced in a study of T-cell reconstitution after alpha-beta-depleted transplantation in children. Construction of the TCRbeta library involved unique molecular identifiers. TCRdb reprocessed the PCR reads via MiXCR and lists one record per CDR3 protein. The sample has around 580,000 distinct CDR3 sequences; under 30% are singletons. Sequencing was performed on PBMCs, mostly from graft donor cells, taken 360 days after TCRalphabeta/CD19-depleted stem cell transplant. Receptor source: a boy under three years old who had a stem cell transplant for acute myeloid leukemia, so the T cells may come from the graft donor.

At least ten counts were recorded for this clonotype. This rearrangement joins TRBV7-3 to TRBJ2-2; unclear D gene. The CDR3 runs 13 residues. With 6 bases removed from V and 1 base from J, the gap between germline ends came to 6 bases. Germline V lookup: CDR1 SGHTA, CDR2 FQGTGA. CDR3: CASSLGNTGELFF. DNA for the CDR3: TGTGCCAGCAGTTTAGGGAACACCGGGGAGCTGTTTTTT.

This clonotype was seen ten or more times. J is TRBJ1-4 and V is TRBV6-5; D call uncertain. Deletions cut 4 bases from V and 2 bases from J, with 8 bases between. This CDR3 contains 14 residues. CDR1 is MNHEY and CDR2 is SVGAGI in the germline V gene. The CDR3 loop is CASSSTFTNEKLFF. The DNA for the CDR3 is TGTGCCAGCAGTTCTACATTTACTAATGAAAAACTGTTTTTT.

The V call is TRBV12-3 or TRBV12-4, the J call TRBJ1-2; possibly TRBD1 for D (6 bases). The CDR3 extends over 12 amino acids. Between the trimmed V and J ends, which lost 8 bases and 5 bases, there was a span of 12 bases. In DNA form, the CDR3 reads TGTGCCAGCGGGGACATTTCTTATGGCTACACCTTC. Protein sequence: CASGDISYGYTF.

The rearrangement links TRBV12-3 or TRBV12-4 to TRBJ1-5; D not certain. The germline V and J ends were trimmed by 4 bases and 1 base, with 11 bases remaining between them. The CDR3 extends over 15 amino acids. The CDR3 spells CASSSWRESNQPQHF. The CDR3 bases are TGTGCCAGCAGTTCCTGGAGGGAGAGCAATCAGCCCCAGCATTTT.

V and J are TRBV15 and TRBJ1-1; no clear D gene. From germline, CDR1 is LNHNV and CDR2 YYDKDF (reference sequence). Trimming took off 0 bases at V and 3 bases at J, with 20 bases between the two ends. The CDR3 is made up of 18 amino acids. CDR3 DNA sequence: TGTGCCACCAGCAGAGATATTCCGTCAACGACAATGTACACTGAAGCTTTCTTT. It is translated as CATSRDIPSTTMYTEAFF. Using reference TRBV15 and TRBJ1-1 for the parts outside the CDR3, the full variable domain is DAMVIQNPRYQVTQFGKPVTLSCSQTLNHNVMYWYQQKSSQAPKLLFHYYDKDFNNEADTPDNFQSRRPNTSFCFLDIRSPGLGDTAMYLCATSRDIPSTTMYTEAFFGQGTRLTVV.

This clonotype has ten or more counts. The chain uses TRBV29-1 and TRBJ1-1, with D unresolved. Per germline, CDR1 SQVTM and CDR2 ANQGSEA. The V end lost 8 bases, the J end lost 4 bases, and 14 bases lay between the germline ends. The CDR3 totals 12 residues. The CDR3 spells CSSQEAGTEAFF. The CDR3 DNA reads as TGCAGCTCCCAGGAGGCGGGCACTGAAGCTTTCTTT.

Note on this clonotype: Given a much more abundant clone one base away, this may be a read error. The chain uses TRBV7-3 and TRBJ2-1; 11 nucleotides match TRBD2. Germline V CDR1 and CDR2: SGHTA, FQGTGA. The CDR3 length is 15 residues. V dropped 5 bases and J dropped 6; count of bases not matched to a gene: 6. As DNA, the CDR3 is TGTGCCAGCAGCCGACTAGCGGGGAACGGCAATGAGCAGTTCTTC. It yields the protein CASSRLAGNGNEQFF.

The CDR3 reads CASSYSAAGRKGGYTF. In DNA, the CDR3 is TGTGCCAGCAGTTACTCGGCGGCAGGGAGGAAGGGTGGCTACACCTTC. This chain uses TRBV6-5 with TRBJ1-2, with D perhaps matching TRBD1 (5 bases). In germline, CDR1 is MNHEY, CDR2 SVGAGI. Trimming cost V 0 bases and J 7 bases, with 18 bases left between them. The CDR3 loop spans 16 amino acids.

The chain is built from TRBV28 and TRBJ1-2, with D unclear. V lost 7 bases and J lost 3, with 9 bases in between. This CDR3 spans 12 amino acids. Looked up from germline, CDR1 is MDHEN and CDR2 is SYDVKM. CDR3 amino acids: CASTGLHYGYTF. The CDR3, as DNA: TGTGCCAGCACGGGTCTCCACTATGGCTACACCTTC.

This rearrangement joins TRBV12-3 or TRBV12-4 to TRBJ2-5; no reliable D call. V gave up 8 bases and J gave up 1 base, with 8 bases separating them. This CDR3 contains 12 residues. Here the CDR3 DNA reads TGTGCCAGCGGTTCCATCCAAGAGACCCAGTACTTC. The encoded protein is CASGSIQETQYF.

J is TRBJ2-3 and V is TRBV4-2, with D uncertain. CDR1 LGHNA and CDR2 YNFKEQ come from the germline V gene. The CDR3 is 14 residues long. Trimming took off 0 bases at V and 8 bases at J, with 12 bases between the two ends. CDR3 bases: TGTGCCAGCAGCCAAGATAGGTCGGTGCGTACGCAGTATTTT. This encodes CASSQDRSVRTQYF.

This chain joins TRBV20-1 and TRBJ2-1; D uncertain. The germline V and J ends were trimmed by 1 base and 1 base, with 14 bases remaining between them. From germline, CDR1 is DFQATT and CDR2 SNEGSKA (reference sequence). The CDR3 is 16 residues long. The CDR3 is CSARATSLRSYNEQFF. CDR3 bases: TGCAGTGCTAGAGCTACGAGTCTACGGTCCTACAATGAGCAGTTCTTC.

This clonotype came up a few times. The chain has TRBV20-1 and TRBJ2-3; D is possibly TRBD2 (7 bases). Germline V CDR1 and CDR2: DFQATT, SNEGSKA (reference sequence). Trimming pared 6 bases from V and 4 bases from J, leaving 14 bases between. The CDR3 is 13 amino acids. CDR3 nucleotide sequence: TGCAGTGCCAGATCGGGGGGCCCAGATACGCAGTATTTT. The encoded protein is CSARSGGPDTQYF.

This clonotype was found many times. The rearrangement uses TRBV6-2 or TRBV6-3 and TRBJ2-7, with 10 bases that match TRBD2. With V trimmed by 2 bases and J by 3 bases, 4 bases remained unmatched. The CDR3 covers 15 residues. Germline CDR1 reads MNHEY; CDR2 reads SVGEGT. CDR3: CASSYPRTSGYEQYF. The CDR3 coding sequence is TGTGCCAGCAGTTACCCGAGGACTAGCGGCTACGAGCAGTACTTC.

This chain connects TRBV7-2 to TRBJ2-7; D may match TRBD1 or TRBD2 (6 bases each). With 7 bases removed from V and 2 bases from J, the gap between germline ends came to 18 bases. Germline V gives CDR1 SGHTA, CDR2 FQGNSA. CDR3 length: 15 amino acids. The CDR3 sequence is CASTQGGTAAYEQYF. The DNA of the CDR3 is TGTGCCAGCACCCAAGGGGGGACGGCTGCCTACGAGCAGTACTTC. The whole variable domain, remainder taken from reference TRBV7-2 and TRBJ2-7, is GAGVSQSPSNKVTEKGKDVELRCDPISGHTALYWYRQSLGQGLEFLIYFQGNSAPDKSGLPSDRFSAERTGGSVSTLTIQRTQQEDSAVYLCASTQGGTAAYEQYFGPGTRLTVT.

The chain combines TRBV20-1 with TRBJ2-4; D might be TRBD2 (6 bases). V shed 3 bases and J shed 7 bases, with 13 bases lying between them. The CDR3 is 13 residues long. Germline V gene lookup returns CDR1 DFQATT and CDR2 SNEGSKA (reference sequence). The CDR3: CSASHMRGNIQYF. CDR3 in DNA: TGCAGTGCTAGTCATATGCGGGGCAACATTCAGTACTTC.

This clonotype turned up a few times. DNA of the CDR3: TGCAGCGTTCGACAGGGCGGAGGAAACACCATATATTTT. Translating it yields CSVRQGGGNTIYF. J is TRBJ1-3 and V is TRBV29-1; 7 bases map to TRBD1. The V gene's germline CDR1 is SQVTM and CDR2 ANQGSEA. V lost 5 bases to trimming and J lost 4 bases; unmatched junction nucleotides: 5. The length of the CDR3 is 13 residues.